Listed below are T cell receptor beta chains from one sample, sequenced in a study of T-cell reconstitution after alpha-beta-depleted transplantation in children. TCRdb redid the calling of the PCR reads with MiXCR, one entry per CDR3 protein. This table holds approximately 400,000 distinct CDR3 sequences, approximately 11% found once. Sequencing was performed on PBMCs from the stem cell graft donor, taken from the stem cell graft. Every receptor here comes from a human donor who donated a stem cell graft to a child with acute myeloid leukemia. CDR3s include the opening cysteine and the closing phenylalanine or tryptophan. The order of the fields is J gene, V gene, clone size, D gene, CDR3 DNA, CDR3 protein. A D gene is named only where the DNA matches it firmly. A row's size may be missing; if present it is once, few, many or a size class.

J: TRBJ2-3; V: TRBV10-3; size: many; D: -; DNA: TGTGCCATCAGTGAGTCGGACCTGACAGATACGCAGTATTTT; CDR3: CAISESDLTDTQYF
J: TRBJ1-2; V: TRBV20-1; size: -; D: TRBD1; DNA: TGCAGTGCTAGAGCCGGGACAGCCAGCCATGGCTACACCTTC; CDR3: CSARAGTASHGYTF
J: TRBJ2-7; V: TRBV3-1; size: -; D: TRBD1; DNA: TGTGCCAGCAGCCGACAGGGGTTTCCCTACGAGCAGTACTTC; CDR3: CASSRQGFPYEQYF
J: TRBJ2-1; V: TRBV7-8; size: many; D: -; DNA: TGTGCCAGCAGCAATAGCGGCGGCTCCTACAATGAGCAGTTCTTC; CDR3: CASSNSGGSYNEQFF
J: TRBJ2-7; V: TRBV20-1; size: many; D: TRBD2; DNA: TGCAGTGCCGGGACTAGCGGGCTCTACGAGCAGTACTTC; CDR3: CSAGTSGLYEQYF
J: TRBJ2-5; V: TRBV9; size: many; D: -; DNA: TGTGCCAGCAGCGTAGGTAGATTCGAGACCCAGTACTTC; CDR3: CASSVGRFETQYF
J: TRBJ2-3; V: TRBV29-1; size: -; D: -; DNA: TGCAGCGTTCCCGTTCGTCGGGGGGCGACAGATACGCAGTATTTT; CDR3: CSVPVRRGATDTQYF
J: TRBJ2-3; V: TRBV24-1; size: -; D: -; DNA: TGTGCCACCAGTGACCCCTCCAGGGCTAACGGGGATACGCAGTATTTT; CDR3: CATSDPSRANGDTQYF
J: TRBJ2-1; V: TRBV20-1; size: few; D: -; DNA: TGCAGTGCTAGAGATACCGGGAGAACCTACAATGAGCAGTTCTTC; CDR3: CSARDTGRTYNEQFF
J: TRBJ2-1; V: TRBV12-3/TRBV12-4; size: few; D: TRBD2; DNA: TGTGCCAGCAGTCCATCGGGACTAGCGTACAATGAGCAGTTCTTC; CDR3: CASSPSGLAYNEQFF
J: TRBJ2-1; V: TRBV6-2/TRBV6-3; size: many; D: -; DNA: TGTGCCAGCAGTCTCCGAATGGCGGGAAGCTCCTACAATGAGCAGTTCTTC; CDR3: CASSLRMAGSSYNEQFF
J: TRBJ2-6; V: TRBV12-3/TRBV12-4; size: -; D: -; DNA: TGTGCCAGCACCTCATGGCCGGTGGCAGGGTCTTCTGGTGGGGCCAACGTCCTGACTTTC; CDR3: CASTSWPVAGSSGGANVLTF
J: TRBJ2-3; V: TRBV19; size: -; D: -; DNA: TGTGCCAGTAGTTTCCAGCTGACCAGCACAGATACGCAGTATTTT; CDR3: CASSFQLTSTDTQYF
J: TRBJ2-2; V: TRBV5-6; size: -; D: TRBD1; DNA: TGTGCCAGCAGCTTCCCGTTGACAGGGAAACTGAACACCGGGGAGCTGTTTTTT; CDR3: CASSFPLTGKLNTGELFF
J: TRBJ2-7; V: TRBV7-8; size: -; D: TRBD2; DNA: TGTGCCAGCAGCTCGGGACTAGCGGGAGGTGGAACCTACGAGCAGTACTTC; CDR3: CASSSGLAGGGTYEQYF
J: TRBJ2-2; V: TRBV5-1; size: few; D: TRBD2; DNA: TGCGCCAGCAGTCCCAGCGGGGAGCAATCCGGGGAGCTGTTTTTT; CDR3: CASSPSGEQSGELFF
J: TRBJ1-1; V: TRBV10-3; size: -; D: TRBD1; DNA: TGTGCCAGTATGATGGACAGGGAATCTGAAGCTTTCTTT; CDR3: CASMMDRESEAFF
J: TRBJ2-1; V: TRBV7-2; size: few; D: -; DNA: TGTGCCAGCGCGGAGGGGGGGGGTTACAATGAGCAGTTCTTC; CDR3: CASAEGGGYNEQFF
J: TRBJ2-7; V: TRBV5-1; size: -; D: -; DNA: TGCGCCAGCAGCTTTTCGGGAGTATCCTCCTACGAGCAGTACTTC; CDR3: CASSFSGVSSYEQYF
J: TRBJ2-6; V: TRBV3-1; size: many; D: TRBD2; DNA: TGTGCCAGCAGCCACGTGGGAGGGCCACCGGGGGCCAACGTCCTGACTTTC; CDR3: CASSHVGGPPGANVLTF
J: TRBJ2-7; V: TRBV7-2; size: -; D: -; DNA: TGTGCCAGCAGCTTAGGGATGGCGGGTGGCTACGAGCAGTACTTC; CDR3: CASSLGMAGGYEQYF
J: TRBJ1-2; V: TRBV27; size: few; D: -; DNA: TGTGCCAGCAGTTTATCAGGGAATGGCTACACCTTC; CDR3: CASSLSGNGYTF
J: TRBJ2-1; V: TRBV5-1; size: few; D: TRBD2; DNA: TGCGCCAGCAGCTTGGCAAGCGGGAGAGTCAATGAGCAGTTCTTC; CDR3: CASSLASGRVNEQFF
J: TRBJ2-5; V: TRBV6-1; size: -; D: -; DNA: TGTGCCAGCAGTGCTCGGGACCCTACACCCCAGTACTTC; CDR3: CASSARDPTPQYF
J: TRBJ2-7; V: TRBV24-1; size: -; D: -; DNA: TGTGCCACCAGTGACCGCACACTCTACGAGCAGTACTTC; CDR3: CATSDRTLYEQYF
J: TRBJ2-6; V: TRBV29-1; size: many; D: -; DNA: TGCAGCGTTGGAGGGACTGGGGCCAACGTCCTGACTTTC; CDR3: CSVGGTGANVLTF
J: TRBJ2-3; V: TRBV7-2; size: few; D: -; DNA: TGTGCCAGCAGCTTAGCTGTTTGGGGAGACACAGATACGCAGTATTTT; CDR3: CASSLAVWGDTDTQYF
J: TRBJ1-3; V: TRBV12-3/TRBV12-4; size: many; D: -; DNA: TGTGCCAGCAGTTTAGCGCACGGCAACACCATATATTTT; CDR3: CASSLAHGNTIYF
J: TRBJ2-5; V: TRBV5-1; size: few; D: -; DNA: TGCGCCAGCAGCTTCGAGGGGAGTGAGACCCAGTACTTC; CDR3: CASSFEGSETQYF
J: TRBJ2-5; V: TRBV15; size: few; D: TRBD1; DNA: TGTGCCACCAGCGGTACAGGGGGCCCAGAGACCCAGTACTTC; CDR3: CATSGTGGPETQYF
J: TRBJ2-1; V: TRBV7-2; size: few; D: -; DNA: TGTGCCAGCAGCTTAGAGGGCTGGGCAAATGAGCAGTTCTTC; CDR3: CASSLEGWANEQFF
J: TRBJ2-3; V: TRBV20-1; size: few; D: TRBD2; DNA: TGCAGTGCTAGAGATCAGGCGGGAGGGCCGCCAGATACGCAGTATTTT; CDR3: CSARDQAGGPPDTQYF
J: TRBJ2-2; V: TRBV29-1; size: few; D: TRBD2; DNA: TGCAGCGCCACGGGAGGGTGGAGCGGGGAGCTGTTTTTT; CDR3: CSATGGWSGELFF
J: TRBJ1-1; V: TRBV5-1; size: -; D: -; DNA: TGCGCCAGCAGCTTGGATGGGCAGGGAGTGAACACTGAAGCTTTCTTT; CDR3: CASSLDGQGVNTEAFF
J: TRBJ2-7; V: TRBV20-1; size: few; D: -; DNA: TGCAGTGGGACACTCGGCGATAGTTCTTACGAGCAGTACTTC; CDR3: CSGTLGDSSYEQYF
J: TRBJ2-3; V: TRBV25-1; size: -; D: TRBD2; DNA: TGTGCCAGCAGCCCGATAGCGGGAAGGAGAAGAGATACGCAGTATTTT; CDR3: CASSPIAGRRRDTQYF
J: TRBJ2-5; V: TRBV6-2/TRBV6-3; size: -; D: TRBD1; DNA: TGTGCCAGCAGTCCGCCTTCTACAGGGGGCGAGTACTTC; CDR3: CASSPPSTGGEYF
J: TRBJ2-2; V: TRBV6-1; size: many; D: -; DNA: TGTGCCAGCAGAGTGGGACCTGACACCGGGGAGCTGTTTTTT; CDR3: CASRVGPDTGELFF
J: TRBJ2-7; V: TRBV6-2/TRBV6-3; size: -; D: TRBD1; DNA: TGTGCCAGCAGTTACGGGGACAGGGGTTACGGCGAGCAGTACTTC; CDR3: CASSYGDRGYGEQYF
J: TRBJ1-1; V: TRBV5-4; size: -; D: -; DNA: TGTGCCAGCAGCTTGGGTGGGGGGCGGAATGAAGCTTTCTTT; CDR3: CASSLGGGRNEAFF
J: TRBJ2-4; V: TRBV2; size: many; D: -; DNA: TGTGCCAGCAGTGGCGGGACCCTAGCCAAAAACATTCAGTACTTC; CDR3: CASSGGTLAKNIQYF
J: TRBJ1-1; V: TRBV20-1; size: few; D: TRBD1; DNA: TGCAGTGCATATCTTGGGACAGGTGACACTGAAGCTTTCTTT; CDR3: CSAYLGTGDTEAFF
J: TRBJ2-3; V: TRBV11-2; size: few; D: TRBD1; DNA: TGTGCCAGCAGCTTAGCCGGACAGGGAGGTTACACAGATACGCAGTATTTT; CDR3: CASSLAGQGGYTDTQYF
J: TRBJ1-4; V: TRBV20-1; size: -; D: TRBD1; DNA: TGCTGTGCTAGTTTCGGACAGGGGTCTTACCTTAATGAAAAACTGTTTTTT; CDR3: CCASFGQGSYLNEKLFF
J: TRBJ2-5; V: TRBV7-2; size: few; D: TRBD2; DNA: TGTGCCAGCAGCTTGCAAGCGGGAGGGCTAGAGACCCAGTACTTC; CDR3: CASSLQAGGLETQYF
J: TRBJ2-6; V: TRBV6-1; size: -; D: -; DNA: TGTGCCAGCAGTGAACGACTCTCTGGGGCCAACGTCCTGACTTTC; CDR3: CASSERLSGANVLTF
J: TRBJ2-4; V: TRBV12-3/TRBV12-4; size: few; D: -; DNA: TGTGCCGGCCCCGGGTACGCGGGGGCCAAAAACAGTCAGTACTTC; CDR3: CAGPGYAGAKNSQYF
J: TRBJ1-2; V: TRBV5-6; size: -; D: -; DNA: TGTGCCAGCAGCTTGGACCGCACTGGCGGCTACACCTTC; CDR3: CASSLDRTGGYTF
J: TRBJ2-5; V: TRBV12-3/TRBV12-4; size: many; D: -; DNA: TGTGCCAGCAGTCCTCCGGGAAGACAAGAGACCCAGTACTTC; CDR3: CASSPPGRQETQYF
J: TRBJ2-3; V: TRBV20-1; size: -; D: TRBD2; DNA: TGCAGTGCTATGGGACTAGCGGGCTTCACAGATACGCAGTATTTT; CDR3: CSAMGLAGFTDTQYF
J: TRBJ2-7; V: TRBV3-1; size: -; D: TRBD1; DNA: TGTGCCAGCTGCCAACGGGACAGGGGGCCCTACGAGCAGTACTTC; CDR3: CASCQRDRGPYEQYF
J: TRBJ2-5; V: TRBV19; size: -; D: TRBD2; DNA: TGTGCCAGTAGTGATCTAGCGGGAGTACAGGAGACCCAGTACTTC; CDR3: CASSDLAGVQETQYF
J: TRBJ2-7; V: TRBV7-8; size: few; D: TRBD2; DNA: TGTGCCAGCAGCCCAGTCCCGGCTAGCGGGTACGAGCAGTACTTC; CDR3: CASSPVPASGYEQYF
J: TRBJ2-1; V: TRBV20-1; size: few; D: -; DNA: TGCAGTGCTAGGTGCGTTGCAGGGCACGTCCACAATGAGCAGTTCTTC; CDR3: CSARCVAGHVHNEQFF
J: TRBJ2-3; V: TRBV10-3; size: few; D: TRBD2; DNA: TGTGCCATCCTAAAGGGACTAGCGGACACAGATACGCAGTATTTT; CDR3: CAILKGLADTDTQYF
J: TRBJ1-6; V: TRBV30; size: few; D: -; DNA: TGTGCCTGGAGTGAGACCTATAATTCACCCCTCCACTTT; CDR3: CAWSETYNSPLHF
J: TRBJ2-4; V: TRBV5-1; size: -; D: TRBD1; DNA: TGCGCCAGCAGCTTGAGGACAGGGGAGACCAAAAACATTCAGTACTTC; CDR3: CASSLRTGETKNIQYF
J: TRBJ2-3; V: TRBV12-3/TRBV12-4; size: few; D: -; DNA: TGTGCCAGCAGTGCGGACTTCACAGATACGCAGTATTTT; CDR3: CASSADFTDTQYF
J: TRBJ1-1; V: TRBV5-1; size: -; D: -; DNA: TGCGCCAGCAGTTACCATAACAGGGACACTGAAGCTTTCTTT; CDR3: CASSYHNRDTEAFF
J: TRBJ2-5; V: TRBV12-3/TRBV12-4; size: few; D: -; DNA: TGTGCCAGCGGGTCCGAGACCCAGTACTTC; CDR3: CASGSETQYF